These T cell receptor beta chains were read from a single sample in a study of blood T cell repertoires in COVID-19. Sequencing used immunoSEQ multiplex PCR; TCRdb keeps in-frame clones, though not all of them. This sample yields 150,000 to 160,000 clones, of which about four fifths are seen a single time; under 0.75% belongs to the top ten. The sample taken for sequencing was peripheral blood. Source of these receptors: a man aged 60 to 69 with acute or convalescent COVID-19. CDR3s include the opening cysteine and the closing phenylalanine or tryptophan. A D gene is named only where the DNA matches it firmly. Only part of the rows carry a size: once, few, many, or a class if the clone is expanded.

V gene: TRBV7-9
clone size: -
D gene: -
J gene: TRBJ1-3
CDR3 protein: CASSLKQGSGNTIYF
CDR3 DNA: TGTGCCAGCAGTTTGAAACAGGGCTCTGGAAACACCATATATTTT

V gene: TRBV28
clone size: few
D gene: -
J gene: TRBJ2-5
CDR3 protein: CASRAGVKTQYF
CDR3 DNA: TGTGCCAGCCGGGCAGGGGTAAAGACCCAGTACTTC

V gene: TRBV6-6
clone size: -
D gene: -
J gene: TRBJ1-2
CDR3 protein: CASTPPAGRYYGYTF
CDR3 DNA: TGTGCCAGCACCCCCCCGGCAGGGAGGTACTATGGCTACACCTTC

V gene: TRBV4-2
clone size: few
D gene: -
J gene: TRBJ1-6
CDR3 protein: CASSQLGGDSPLHF
CDR3 DNA: TGTGCCAGCAGCCAATTAGGGGGAGATTCACCCCTCCACTTT

V gene: TRBV19
clone size: -
D gene: -
J gene: TRBJ1-5
CDR3 protein: CASSIATASNQPQHF
CDR3 DNA: TGTGCCAGTAGTATAGCCACAGCCAGCAATCAGCCCCAGCATTTT

V gene: TRBV19
clone size: few
D gene: TRBD1
J gene: TRBJ1-2
CDR3 protein: CASSLSMTGSAGGYTF
CDR3 DNA: TGTGCCAGTAGTCTCTCTATGACAGGGAGCGCGGGGGGCTACACCTTC

V gene: TRBV4-3
clone size: -
D gene: -
J gene: TRBJ1-2
CDR3 protein: CASSQVPPGQPNYGYTF
CDR3 DNA: TGCGCCAGCAGCCAAGTTCCACCGGGACAACCGAACTATGGCTACACCTTC

V gene: TRBV5-1
clone size: -
D gene: -
J gene: TRBJ2-2
CDR3 protein: CASSLLTAAAGELFF
CDR3 DNA: TGCGCCAGCAGCTTGTTAACTGCCGCGGCCGGGGAGCTGTTTTTT

V gene: TRBV7-3
clone size: -
D gene: TRBD2
J gene: TRBJ2-3
CDR3 protein: CASSPGGRTDTQYF
CDR3 DNA: TGTGCCAGCAGCCCGGGGGGGCGCACAGATACGCAGTATTTT

V gene: TRBV6-5
clone size: -
D gene: TRBD1
J gene: TRBJ1-1
CDR3 protein: CASSSQGAAREAFF
CDR3 DNA: TGTGCCAGCAGTTCCCAGGGGGCGGCCAGGGAAGCTTTCTTT

V gene: TRBV14
clone size: -
D gene: -
J gene: TRBJ2-7
CDR3 protein: CASSQDVQGLGEQYF
CDR3 DNA: TGTGCCAGCAGCCAAGATGTACAGGGTTTAGGCGAGCAGTACTTC

V gene: TRBV18
clone size: -
D gene: TRBD1
J gene: TRBJ2-1
CDR3 protein: CASSPSRGHEQFF
CDR3 DNA: TGTGCCAGCTCACCGTCCAGGGGGCATGAGCAGTTCTTC

V gene: TRBV28
clone size: -
D gene: TRBD2
J gene: TRBJ2-1
CDR3 protein: CASTHGTSNNEQFF
CDR3 DNA: TGTGCCAGCACCCACGGGACTAGTAACAATGAGCAGTTCTTC

V gene: TRBV10-1
clone size: -
D gene: -
J gene: TRBJ1-1
CDR3 protein: CASSESVGTEAFF
CDR3 DNA: TGCGCCAGCAGTGAGTCGGTCGGCACTGAAGCTTTCTTT

V gene: TRBV5-5
clone size: -
D gene: -
J gene: TRBJ2-2
CDR3 protein: CASSSVWTGELFF
CDR3 DNA: TGTGCCAGCAGCTCAGTCTGGACCGGGGAGCTGTTTTTT

V gene: TRBV18
clone size: -
D gene: -
J gene: TRBJ1-5
CDR3 protein: CASSPGRGNQPQHF
CDR3 DNA: TGTGCCAGCTCACCGGGGAGGGGCAATCAGCCCCAGCATTTT

V gene: TRBV28
clone size: -
D gene: TRBD1
J gene: TRBJ1-5
CDR3 protein: CASSPGQGAYQPQHF
CDR3 DNA: TGTGCCAGCAGTCCTGGACAGGGGGCCTATCAGCCCCAGCATTTT

V gene: TRBV7-2
clone size: -
D gene: TRBD1
J gene: TRBJ1-5
CDR3 protein: CASSLRTGIDQPQHF
CDR3 DNA: TGTGCCAGCAGCCTCCGGACAGGGATTGATCAGCCCCAGCATTTT

V gene: TRBV6-5
clone size: -
D gene: -
J gene: TRBJ1-4
CDR3 protein: CASMRNEKLFF
CDR3 DNA: TGTGCCAGCATGAGGAATGAAAAACTGTTTTTT

V gene: TRBV19
clone size: -
D gene: -
J gene: TRBJ1-3
CDR3 protein: CASIGQSGNTIYF
CDR3 DNA: TGTGCCAGTATCGGACAGTCCGGAAACACCATATATTTT

V gene: TRBV6-5
clone size: -
D gene: TRBD2
J gene: TRBJ2-5
CDR3 protein: CASSGLAGGETQYF
CDR3 DNA: TGTGCCAGCAGCGGACTAGCGGGAGGGGAGACCCAGTACTTC

V gene: TRBV5-5
clone size: -
D gene: -
J gene: TRBJ2-5
CDR3 protein: CASSLPLQETQYF
CDR3 DNA: TGTGCCAGCAGCTTGCCTCTCCAAGAGACCCAGTACTTC

V gene: TRBV19
clone size: -
D gene: TRBD2
J gene: TRBJ2-1
CDR3 protein: CASNGIGGGLYNEQFF
CDR3 DNA: TGTGCCAGTAATGGAATAGGCGGGGGGTTGTACAATGAGCAGTTCTTC

V gene: TRBV5-1
clone size: -
D gene: -
J gene: TRBJ1-4
CDR3 protein: CASSFQQGVDEKLFF
CDR3 DNA: TGCGCCAGCAGCTTCCAACAGGGAGTTGATGAAAAACTGTTTTTT

V gene: TRBV3-1/TRBV3-2
clone size: few
D gene: -
J gene: TRBJ2-1
CDR3 protein: CASSPRLRHSATHEQFF
CDR3 DNA: TGTGCCAGCAGCCCGCGGTTGCGCCACTCGGCGACCCATGAGCAGTTCTTC

V gene: TRBV19
clone size: -
D gene: -
J gene: TRBJ1-2
CDR3 protein: CASSFTGQLYGYTF
CDR3 DNA: TGTGCCAGTAGTTTTACTGGACAGCTCTATGGCTACACCTTC

V gene: TRBV30
clone size: -
D gene: -
J gene: TRBJ1-5
CDR3 protein: CAWSADRRGYSNQPQHF
CDR3 DNA: TGTGCCTGGAGTGCAGACAGGCGGGGGTATAGCAATCAGCCCCAGCATTTT

V gene: TRBV10-3
clone size: -
D gene: TRBD2
J gene: TRBJ2-3
CDR3 protein: CAITGGADTQYF
CDR3 DNA: TGTGCCATCACGGGGGGTGCAGATACGCAGTATTTT

V gene: TRBV19
clone size: -
D gene: TRBD1
J gene: TRBJ2-7
CDR3 protein: CASSEGQPPLGQYF
CDR3 DNA: TGTGCCAGTAGTGAGGGACAGCCTCCGCTGGGCCAGTACTTC

V gene: TRBV20-1
clone size: few
D gene: TRBD1
J gene: TRBJ2-1
CDR3 protein: CSAYRGPEQFF
CDR3 DNA: TGCAGTGCTTACAGGGGGCCTGAGCAGTTCTTC

V gene: TRBV24-1
clone size: -
D gene: -
J gene: TRBJ1-4
CDR3 protein: CATSRVGASNEKLFF
CDR3 DNA: TGTGCCACCTCACGAGTTGGGGCGTCTAATGAAAAACTGTTTTTT

V gene: TRBV3-1/TRBV3-2
clone size: -
D gene: TRBD1
J gene: TRBJ1-5
CDR3 protein: CASSPGQGEQPQHF
CDR3 DNA: TGTGCCAGCAGTCCCGGACAGGGGGAACAGCCCCAGCATTTT